This T cell receptor (beta chain) originates from a study of regulatory T cells in long-lasting Graves disease. Overall study results and limits: Peripheral blood, not thyroid tissue, was the sole material studied. Patients with persistent disease showed a bias toward TRBV28, TRBJ1-2 and TRBJ2-5. Relative to newly diagnosed Graves' patients, persistent ones had lower TCR diversity.

Combining iRepertoire HTBI primers with Arm-PCR of CDR3 regions, the authors built TCR beta libraries. TCRdb re-analysed the multiplex PCR reads in MiXCR, keeping a single row per CDR3 protein. The sample carries 350,000 to 500,000 distinct CDR3 sequences, 21% recorded once. CDR1 SGHAT and CDR2 FQNNGV come from the germline V gene. The CDR3 is made up of 15 amino acids. V trimming: 5 bases; J trimming: 2 bases; junction bases outside the gene matches: 6. This clonotype was observed many times. Its matching antigen is unknown. Time point in this sample: persistent/refractory GD, antithyroid drugs over 5 years with positive TRAb. There was RNA extracted from PBMCs, and the TCR library was made from it.

Sequencing was performed on peripheral blood mononuclear cells (PBMCs), taken when the disease was refractory, from a patient treated with antithyroid drugs. This receptor was identified in a female donor with Graves disease. The chain combines TRBV11-2 with TRBJ2-5, with TRBD2 matching 9 bases. CDR3 sequence: CASSPTSGGQETQYF. In nucleotides, the CDR3 is TGTGCCAGCAGCCCGACTAGCGGAGGGCAAGAGACCCAGTACTTC.